The T cell receptor beta chain under discussion was sequenced for a study of Graves' ophthalmopathy and Graves' hyperthyroidism. Germline V lookup: CDR1 SNHLY, CDR2 FYNNEI. J lost 7 bases, V lost 7 bases, and 7 bases had no gene match. This CDR3 spans 14 amino acids. Uncontrolled infections, other autoimmune diseases, pregnancy or lactation barred patients from enrollment. As the template, RNA transcripts were used to amplify TCR beta CDR3 regions. Investigators did first-round RT-PCR with HTBI primers, then second-round multiplex PCR. TCRdb fed the multiplex PCR reads into MiXCR, producing one record per CDR3 protein. The table has some 520,000 distinct CDR3 sequences, 14% seen once. This clonotype has just a few counts. Its antigen is not identified. Study outcomes and limitations: The model forecast ophthalmopathy progression, reaching roughly 64% sensitivity and around 73% specificity.

Material: blood. The gene calls are TRBV2 and TRBJ1-2, with 12 bases fitting TRBD1. The receptor was isolated from a woman aged 25 to 45 with Graves' ophthalmopathy. CDR3 sequence (DNA): TGTGCCAGCATTAGGGACAGGGGGCCTTTTGGCTACACCTTC. Its protein product is CASIRDRGPFGYTF.